These T cell receptor beta chains were read from a single sample in a study of T cells in localized non-small cell lung cancer. The repertoire was sequenced with immunoSEQ multiplex PCR; TCRdb's copy has only in-frame clones and lacks some. In the table there are 27,000 or so clones, 82% of which are singletons. This material consisted of peripheral blood, taken before any cancer treatment. Receptors originate from a woman between 35 and 75 years old with stage I lung adenocarcinoma. Each CDR3 is given without its conserved first and last residue. Each record gives: J gene, V gene, CDR3 length, CDR3 protein.

TRBJ2-5,TRBV2,11,ASYRERGETQY
TRBJ2-6,TRBV4-3,13,ASSQESSGANVLT
TRBJ2-1,TRBV6-1,13,ASTPKGGFYNEQF
TRBJ2-2,TRBV6-6,14,ASSYSAQHNTGELF
TRBJ1-6,TRBV6-1,12,ASKEGQVNSPLH
TRBJ1-1,TRBV14,11,ASSGTANTEAF
TRBJ2-7,TRBV5-1,12,ASSYRQGAYEQY
TRBJ1-4,TRBV10-3,13,AISEEVTTNEKLF
TRBJ1-2,TRBV10-3,13,AISESTQAIYGYT
TRBJ1-5,TRBV6-5,12,ASSPTRGNQPQH
TRBJ1-4,TRBV9,11,ASSRGPDEKLF
TRBJ2-1,TRBV6-1,13,ASILLAGEHNEQF
TRBJ1-1,TRBV6-6,11,ASSYGARTEAF
TRBJ1-1,TRBV5-1,15,ASSLVTGSAGSTEAF
TRBJ2-3,TRBV19,16,ASSIGLEGSGDPDTQY